This entry concerns a single TCR beta chain. The CDR3 spans 16 residues. Unmatched junction bases numbered 2, after V lost 0 bases and J lost 5 bases. The germline V gene has CDR1 MNHEY and CDR2 SVGAGI. Profiled with immunoSEQ multiplex PCR; TCRdb holds only in-frame clones, not every one. The sample yields roughly 100,000 clones, roughly 86% seen once. This specimen comes from a study of blood T cell repertoires in COVID-19. Across the whole study: The cDNA or gDNA used as material had been derived from T cells, B-cell-depleted T cells, or PBMCs.

The V gene is TRBV6-5, the J gene TRBJ2-2, with 11 bases matching TRBD1. Sequenced input: peripheral blood. The receptor was isolated from a man aged 40-49 years with active or convalescent COVID-19. CDR3 sequence (DNA): TGTGCCAGCAGTTACTCCGGGACAGGGGGTACCGGGGAGCTGTTTTTT. This encodes CASSYSGTGGTGELFF.